Presented here are 18 T cell receptor beta chains from one specimen sequenced in a study of human CD8 memory T cell subsets. TCR beta libraries were made by UMI-labeled 5' RACE. TCRdb fed the 5' RACE reads into MiXCR, producing one record per CDR3 protein. This table has roughly 8,300 distinct CDR3 sequences, about 3.9% appearing once. Source material: CD8+ T cells from PBMCs. These receptor sequences come from a human donor in good health.

This clonotype is categorized as medium-sized (0.01 to 0.1%). The rearrangement joins TRBV19 to TRBJ2-2; D ambiguous. The germline gives CDR1 LNHDA, CDR2 SQIVND (reference sequence). CDR3 length: 14 residues. V was pared by 5 bases and J by 5 bases, with 12 bases between. CDR3 nucleotide sequence: TGTGCCAGTAGTGTTAGCTTATCAACCGGGGAGCTGTTTTTT. It is translated as CASSVSLSTGELFF.

The CDR3 DNA sequence: TGTGCCAGCAGCGTAAAGGGAGGCACAGATACGCAGTATTTT. It translates to CASSVKGGTDTQYF. V gene TRBV9 combines with J gene TRBJ2-3; perhaps TRBD2 as D (5 bases). Trimming removed 1 base at V and 1 base at J, with 7 bases between. Germline-derived CDR1 and CDR2 are SGDLS and YYNGEE. The CDR3 covers 14 residues.

The chain has TRBV18 and TRBJ1-5; a possible D gene is TRBD1 (5 bases). V was pared by 2 bases and J by 2 bases, with 10 bases between. Germline-derived CDR1 and CDR2 are KGHSH and LQKENI. This CDR3 is 15 amino acids long. The CDR3 spells CASSPIVGRNQPQHF. As DNA, the CDR3 is TGTGCCAGCTCACCAATTGTGGGGCGCAATCAGCCCCAGCATTTT.

This clonotype was seen at least ten times. The chain joins TRBV4-3 to TRBJ1-6; 7 bases map to TRBD1. Unmatched junction bases numbered 5, after V lost 5 bases and J lost 7 bases. CDR1 and CDR2 from the germline V gene are LGHNA and YSLEER. CDR3 length equals 14 residues. CDR3 in amino acids: CASSFGQENSPLHF. In DNA form, the CDR3 reads TGCGCCAGCAGCTTCGGACAGGAAAATTCACCCCTCCACTTT.

This clonotype was picked up many times. The chain uses TRBV3-1 and TRBJ1-2; 7 nucleotides agree with TRBD1. The CDR3 runs to 15 residues. With V trimmed by 4 bases and J by 4 bases, 9 bases remained unmatched. CDR1 and CDR2 from the germline V gene are LGHDT and YNNKEL (reference sequence). CDR3 bases: TGTGCCAGCAGCCGCGGACAGGCAAAACTCTATGGCTACACCTTC. Amino acid sequence: CASSRGQAKLYGYTF.

This clonotype has a handful of counts. This chain joins TRBV4-3 and TRBJ2-1; D call uncertain. Germline CDR1 reads LGHNA; CDR2 reads YSLEER. This CDR3 contains 15 residues. Trimming left V 0 bases short and J 3 bases short, with 9 bases between. This chain's CDR3 is CASSQDRGLYNEQFF. In DNA form, the CDR3 reads TGCGCCAGCAGCCAAGATCGAGGTCTCTACAATGAGCAGTTCTTC.

There are many counts of this clonotype. In DNA form, the CDR3 reads TGTGCCAGCAGTCCACAGGGGTCGAACACCGGGGAGCTGTTTTTT. Translating gives CASSPQGSNTGELFF. The chain combines TRBV6-6 with TRBJ2-2; 7 nucleotides line up with TRBD1. The CDR3 extends over 15 amino acids. V shed 5 bases, J shed 0 bases, and the junction held 3 bases outside the gene matches. Germline V lookup: CDR1 MNHNY, CDR2 SVGAGI (reference sequence).

J is TRBJ2-3 and V is TRBV5-1, with TRBD2 matching over 9 bases. Germline V CDR1 and CDR2: SGHRS, YFSETQ. CDR3 length: 17 amino acids. V was clipped by 1 base and J by 6 bases; unmatched bases: 12. The DNA of the CDR3 is TGCGCCAGCAGCTTGTTAAAAGCGGGGGGTAATATGGATACGCAGTATTTT. Protein product: CASSLLKAGGNMDTQYF.

This clonotype was recorded many times. The CDR3 coding sequence is TGTGCCAGCAGCTCCCATTTGGTTATTGAGGAGACCCAGTACTTC. This sequence encodes CASSSHLVIEETQYF. J is TRBJ2-5 and V is TRBV7-6; D gene ambiguous. Germline V gene data show CDR1 as SGHVS and CDR2 as FNYEAQ. The ends were cut back, 4 bases at V and 5 bases at J, with 17 bases in the middle. The CDR3 spans 15 residues.

This clonotype has a count of ten or more. The chain carries TRBV20-1 and TRBJ2-1; D possibly corresponds to TRBD1 (6 bases). Germline-derived CDR1 and CDR2 are DFQATT and SNEGSKA (reference sequence). This CDR3 is 15 amino acids long. V was pared by 3 bases and J by 0 bases, with 12 bases between. In nucleotides, the CDR3 is TGCAGTGCTAGTTCAGGGGACGTCTCCTACAATGAGCAGTTCTTC. It specifies CSASSGDVSYNEQFF.

This clonotype occurred many times. Since a much larger clone is just one base distant, this may be a read error. V and J are TRBV7-2 and TRBJ1-2; maybe TRBD1 (6 bases). The CDR3 spans 15 residues. Germline loops: CDR1 SGHTA, CDR2 FQGNSA. Trimming shortened V by 3 bases and J by 5 bases, and 16 bases separated the two germline ends. The CDR3 DNA sequence: TGTGCCAGCAGCTTGGTCTCCGGGGGCTTATATGGCTACACCTTC. This gives the protein CASSLVSGGLYGYTF.

V gene TRBV28 combines with J gene TRBJ2-5; 12 nucleotides match TRBD2. CDR1 is MDHEN, CDR2 SYDVKM, per germline. The CDR3 length is 18 residues. The V and J ends lost 6 bases and 6 bases, in that order; junction bases with no gene match: 17. Here the CDR3 DNA reads TGTGCCAGCAGCCCAGGACTAGCGGGAACCGTGGGTGAAAAGACCCAGTACTTC. Translation: CASSPGLAGTVGEKTQYF.

This clonotype was detected many times. The chain recombines TRBV6-5 with TRBJ2-7; TRBD2 is a possible D gene (7 bases). Germline-derived CDR1 and CDR2 are MNHEY and SVGAGI. The CDR3 is 16 residues long. V lost 5 bases to trimming and J lost 3 bases, with 20 bases between them. CDR3 protein: CASSTTGGIGGYEQYF. The CDR3 coding sequence is TGTGCCAGCAGTACGACGGGGGGCATAGGCGGCTACGAGCAGTACTTC.

Here the CDR3 reads CSASSGLRSADTQYF. CDR3 in DNA: TGCAGTGCTAGCTCGGGCCTCCGGTCGGCGGATACGCAGTATTTT. This chain connects TRBV20-1 to TRBJ2-3; D is uncertain. From germline, CDR1 is DFQATT and CDR2 SNEGSKA (reference sequence). Between the trimmed V and J ends, which lost 3 bases and 6 bases, there was a span of 19 bases. This CDR3 contains 15 residues.

This clonotype was recorded many times. V is TRBV27 and J is TRBJ1-1, with D possibly TRBD1 on 5 matching bases. Trimming took 5 bases from V and 1 from J, leaving 11 bases between them. The CDR3 contains 14 residues. Germline V gene sequence: CDR1 MNHEY, CDR2 SMNVEV (reference sequence). CDR3 sequence (DNA): TGTGCCAGCAGTAACGGGGGGGGGAACACTGAAGCTTTCTTT. Protein sequence: CASSNGGGNTEAFF.

This clonotype was counted many times. The rearrangement uses TRBV6-5 and TRBJ2-3; tentatively, D is TRBD1 or TRBD2 (5 bases each). The germline V gene has CDR1 MNHEY and CDR2 SVGAGI. This CDR3 is 15 amino acids long. The germline V and J ends were trimmed by 5 bases and 2 bases, with 14 bases remaining between them. The CDR3 DNA is TGTGCCAGCAGTAAGGGGACCACAGACACAGATACGCAGTATTTT. Its translation is CASSKGTTDTDTQYF.

This clonotype was recorded at least ten times. The chain is built from TRBV4-3 and TRBJ1-1, with TRBD1 matching over 7 bases. The ends lost 1 base at V and 10 bases at J; junction bases unmatched: 3. The germline V gene encodes CDR1 LGHNA and CDR2 YSLEER. CDR3 size: 12 residues. CDR3 region: CASSQGNRGAFF. The DNA for the CDR3 is TGCGCCAGCAGCCAAGGGAACAGGGGAGCTTTCTTT.

The chain combines TRBV24-1 with TRBJ2-2; possibly TRBD2 for D (6 bases). V lost 7 bases to trimming and J lost 6 bases, with 17 bases between them. This CDR3 is 15 amino acids long. Germline values: CDR1 KGHDR, CDR2 SFDVKD. CDR3 bases: TGTGCCACCAGCGCCCGCATGGGGGGTCCCGGGGAGCTGTTTTTT. Protein product: CATSARMGGPGELFF.